The 20 T cell receptor beta chains below come from one sample, sequenced in a study of molecular identifiers for immune sequencing clone quantification. TCRdb fed the PCR reads into MiXCR, producing one record per CDR3 protein. The table has around 320,000 distinct CDR3 sequences, under 25% seen once. The specimen sequenced was naive CD8+ T cells from blood, with Jurkat cell RNA spiked in. Subset given: FACS-sorted CD8+CD4-CCR7+CD45RA+ naive T cells. Receptors were obtained from a human donor in good health. Some libraries in this study had Jurkat cell RNA spiked in.

This clonotype was picked up a small number of times. V usage is TRBV4-2 and J usage is TRBJ1-1, with D maybe TRBD1 (6 bases). This CDR3 is built from 15 residues. Germline-derived CDR1 and CDR2 are LGHNA and YNFKEQ. Trimming left V 0 bases short and J 0 bases short, with 8 bases between. For the CDR3, the DNA is TGTGCCAGCAGCCAAGAGACAGGCCTGAACACTGAAGCTTTCTTT. Translated, it gives CASSQETGLNTEAFF.

V and J are TRBV12-3 or TRBV12-4 and TRBJ1-2; D gene ambiguous. V gave up 7 bases and J gave up 3 bases, with 9 bases separating them. The CDR3 sequence is 12 residues long. The CDR3 nucleotides are TGTGCCAGCACCAACACAGACTATGGCTACACCTTC. This encodes CASTNTDYGYTF.

This clonotype was detected many times. J is TRBJ1-1 and V is TRBV12-3 or TRBV12-4; D remains unclear. The V gene lost 5 bases and the J gene lost 4 bases, with 14 bases spanning the gap. CDR3 length equals 14 residues. In DNA form, the CDR3 reads TGTGCCAGCAGTGTGGAGCCCCGGGGCACTGAAGCTTTCTTT. It encodes CASSVEPRGTEAFF.

On this clonotype itself: A much bigger clone sits one base away, suggesting this may be a read error. This chain links TRBV7-9 with TRBJ1-4, with unresolved D. Germline V lookup: CDR1 SEHNR, CDR2 FQNEAQ (reference sequence). The CDR3 runs to 16 residues. V was shortened by 5 bases and J by 8 bases, with 21 bases between the two germline ends. The CDR3, as DNA: TGTGCCAGCAGCCCACGACCAGACAAGGGAGGAGAAAAACTGTTTTTT. Encoded protein: CASSPRPDKGGEKLFF.

This clonotype was seen more than once but under ten times. The chain has TRBV20-1 and TRBJ2-5, with D uncertain. With 7 bases removed from V and 0 bases from J, the gap between germline ends came to 15 bases. The CDR3 sequence is 14 residues long. Germline-derived CDR1 and CDR2 are DFQATT and SNEGSKA (reference sequence). CDR3 bases: TGCAGTGTCTGGAAACCAGAGTACCAAGAGACCCAGTACTTC. Protein: CSVWKPEYQETQYF.

The V call is TRBV30, the J call TRBJ2-7; maybe TRBD2 (5 bases). CDR3 size: 15 residues. Germline V gene sequence: CDR1 GTSNPN, CDR2 SVGIG (reference sequence). The germline V and J ends were trimmed by 3 bases and 0 bases, with 15 bases remaining between them. CDR3 sequence (DNA): TGTGCCTGGAGACCCGGGGTGGCGGCCTCCTACGAGCAGTACTTC. This translates into CAWRPGVAASYEQYF.

This clonotype has only a few counts. The chain couples TRBV12-3 or TRBV12-4 to TRBJ2-1; a weak D match, TRBD1 (6 bases). Trimming stripped 6 bases from V and 7 bases from J, with 22 bases between. There are 16 residues in the CDR3. This CDR3 reads CASSQDSPRPGNEQFF. CDR3 bases: TGTGCCAGCAGCCAGGACAGTCCCCGGCCGGGGAATGAGCAGTTCTTC.

In its sample, this clonotype was seen many times. The chain employs TRBV21-1 and TRBJ1-5. TRBV21-1 is recorded as a pseudogene. The CDR3 runs to 12 residues. CDR3 sequence (DNA): TGTGCCAGCAGGGTGAGCAATCAGCCCCAGCATTTT. Translated, it gives CASRVSNQPQHF.

This chain uses TRBV4-1 with TRBJ2-1; D is perhaps TRBD1 (6 bases). The germline V and J ends were trimmed by 4 bases and 0 bases, with 13 bases remaining between them. Germline V CDR1 and CDR2: MGHRA, YSYEKL. The CDR3 is 16 amino acids. The CDR3, as DNA: TGCGCCAGCAGCCCCCAGACAGGTAGCTCCTACAATGAGCAGTTCTTC. Translated: CASSPQTGSSYNEQFF.

The gene calls are TRBV21-1 and TRBJ2-3; TRBD1, the table's D call, was not compared with the DNA. TRBV21-1 is shown as a pseudogene. This CDR3 has 16 residues. The CDR3 nucleotides read TGTGTCAGGGAAACGGACAAAACCTATAGCACAGATACGCAGTATTTT. It encodes CVRETDKTYSTDTQYF.

This clonotype was counted only a few times. Here the CDR3 DNA reads TGTGCCAGCAGCTCTAGGACAGAGGCCACTAAGAGGAAATACGAGCAGTACTTC. Its protein product is CASSSRTEATKRKYEQYF. The chain joins TRBV7-2 to TRBJ2-7, with a possible D match to TRBD1 (6 bases). V shed 4 bases and J shed 4 bases, with 26 bases lying between them. Per germline, CDR1 SGHTA and CDR2 FQGNSA. The CDR3 has 18 residues.

V usage is TRBV29-1 and J usage is TRBJ1-2, with TRBD1 identical over 7 bases. The ends lost 5 bases at V and 4 bases at J; junction bases unmatched: 10. The CDR3 covers 14 residues. Germline V CDR1 and CDR2: SQVTM, ANQGSEA. The DNA of the CDR3 is TGCAGCGTTATAATCTGGGACAGTACCTATGGCTACACCTTC. This codes for CSVIIWDSTYGYTF.

The chain recombines TRBV6-6 with TRBJ1-5; D unclear. The length of the CDR3 is 13 residues. In germline, CDR1 is MNHNY, CDR2 SVGAGI (reference sequence). The CDR3 sequence is CAFSPGLAQPQHF. Here the CDR3 DNA reads TGTGCTTTCTCCCCGGGTTTGGCTCAGCCCCAGCATTTT.

Turning to this clonotype: A much larger clone differs from this one at a single base, so this may be a read error. The chain links TRBV4-1 to TRBJ2-3; no firm D call. The germline V gene encodes CDR1 MGHRA and CDR2 YSYEKL. The CDR3 has 12 amino acids. CDR3 protein: CGSSHMTPVQYF. CDR3 DNA: TGCGGCAGCAGCCACATGACCCCCGTCCAGTATTTT.

As concerns this clonotype: The junction does not match germline at one end; this may be a read error. The genes are TRBV19 and TRBJ1-1; no clear D. The germline gives CDR1 LNHDA, CDR2 SQIVND (reference sequence). The CDR3 has 14 residues. This CDR3 is CAGSLNGVRSEAFF. Here the CDR3 DNA reads TGTGCCGGTAGTCTCAATGGGGTGAGGTCTGAAGCTTTCTTT.

There are many counts of this clonotype. CDR3 amino acids: CSVEDGTDTQYF. The DNA of the CDR3 is TGCAGCGTTGAAGATGGCACAGATACGCAGTATTTT. The chain recombines TRBV29-1 with TRBJ2-3; D is unclear. Deletions cut 0 bases from V and 1 base from J, with 2 bases between. The germline V gene has CDR1 SQVTM and CDR2 ANQGSEA. The CDR3 sequence is 12 residues long.

This clonotype showed up just a few times. The chain employs TRBV27 and TRBJ2-1; the match to TRBD2 covers 7 bases. Trimming took 1 base from V and 6 from J; bases not matched to a gene: 9. CDR1 and CDR2 (germline): MNHEY, SMNVEV (reference sequence). This CDR3 comprises 16 residues. CDR3 loop: CASSLLAGAEGNEQFF. CDR3 DNA sequence: TGTGCCAGCAGTTTATTGGCGGGAGCTGAGGGCAATGAGCAGTTCTTC.

V is TRBV10-3 and J is TRBJ2-7, with D possibly TRBD1 on 6 matching bases. CDR3 length equals 15 residues. Germline V lookup: CDR1 ENHRY, CDR2 SYGVKD. V was trimmed by 0 bases and J by 0 bases, leaving 9 bases between them. CDR3 in DNA: TGTGCCATCAGTGAGTCGACAGGCAGCTCCTACGAGCAGTACTTC. Its protein is CAISESTGSSYEQYF.

The table lists this clonotype with many counts. In DNA form, the CDR3 reads TGTGCCAGCAGTTCCCCGGGGACAGGTACGGTCGAGCAGTACTTC. It translates to CASSSPGTGTVEQYF. The chain recombines TRBV28 with TRBJ2-7, with 8 bases fitting TRBD1. The CDR3 has 15 amino acids. After removal of 4 bases from V and 6 bases from J, the junction contained 11 bases not matched to a gene. Germline V lookup: CDR1 MDHEN, CDR2 SYDVKM.

As for this clonotype: A much larger clone differs from this one at a single base, so this may be a read error. The rearrangement uses TRBV5-6 and TRBJ2-3, with D uncertain. The V gene's germline CDR1 is SGHDT and CDR2 YYEEEE. The V and J ends lost 0 bases and 2 bases respectively, with 10 bases between them. The CDR3 covers 15 residues. CDR3 amino acids: CASSLGPDNTDTQYF. As DNA, the CDR3 is TGTGCCAGCAGCTTGGGTCCGGATAACACAGATACGCAGTATTTT.